The rows below give T cell receptor beta chains drawn from one sample of a study of cytomegalovirus exposure and HLA in healthy donors. Repertoires were generated with immunoSEQ multiplex PCR, while TCRdb's copy carries only in-frame clones and drops some. The sample lists under 200,000 clones; about 80% were seen once. Sample: PBMCs. These receptors were obtained from a woman aged 45-65 years in good health and CMV-seronegative. Both conserved end residues are part of each CDR3. A D gene is named only where the DNA matches it firmly. Size is omitted from some rows. Given values are once, few, many or a class for expanded clones.

>TRBJ1-1|.|TRBV4-3|.
CASSQVEVLGAAFF
TGCGCCAGCAGCCAGGTTGAAGTTTTAGGGGCAGCTTTCTTT
>TRBJ2-1|.|TRBV15|.
CATSKTLSSYNEQFF
TGTGCCACCAGCAAGACTCTTAGCTCCTACAATGAGCAGTTCTTC
>TRBJ2-7|.|TRBV13|.
CASSLQGTGYYEQYF
TGTGCCAGCAGCTTACAGGGGACGGGGTACTACGAGCAGTACTTC
>TRBJ2-3|TRBD2|TRBV7-3|.
CASSLGLADSTDTQYF
TGTGCCAGCAGCTTAGGACTAGCAGACAGCACAGATACGCAGTATTTT
>TRBJ1-6|.|TRBV6-6|.
CASSFQADLTLHF
TGTGCCAGCAGCTTTCAGGCCGATCTCACCCTCCACTTT
>TRBJ1-1|.|TRBV6-5|few
CASSQPGVAEAFF
TGTGCCAGCAGTCAACCAGGGGTCGCTGAAGCTTTCTTT
>TRBJ1-2|.|TRBV29-1|few
CSVAAGYGYTF
TGCAGCGTTGCGGCGGGCTATGGCTACACCTTC
>TRBJ2-5|TRBD1|TRBV9|.
CASSANPGQGSQETQYF
TGTGCCAGCAGCGCGAACCCGGGACAGGGGAGTCAAGAGACCCAGTACTTC
>TRBJ2-5|.|TRBV7-9|.
CASSLWRDSQETQYF
TGTGCCAGCAGCCTATGGAGGGACAGCCAAGAGACCCAGTACTTC
>TRBJ2-1|TRBD2|TRBV18|.
CASSLAGGPLDQFF
TGTGCCAGCTCACTAGCGGGAGGCCCCCTGGATCAATTCTTC
>TRBJ1-2|.|TRBV18|once
CASSPLTVRGGLGYTF
TGTGCCAGCTCACCACTGACGGTTCGGGGAGGACTTGGCTACACCTTC
>TRBJ2-2|TRBD2|TRBV28|.
CASSLLAGLTGELFF
TGTGCCAGCAGTCTCCTAGCGGGTCTCACCGGGGAGCTGTTTTTT
>TRBJ1-1|.|TRBV11-3|.
CASSLLPSGTEAFF
TGTGCCAGCAGCTTATTACCCTCGGGGACTGAAGCTTTCTTT
>TRBJ2-7|TRBD2|TRBV4-1|.
CASSRGLAGPSYEQYF
TGCGCCAGCAGCCGAGGGCTAGCGGGCCCGTCCTACGAGCAGTACTTC
>TRBJ2-3|TRBD2|TRBV9|.
CASSGSGKSTDTQYF
TGTGCCAGCAGCGGTAGCGGGAAGAGTACAGATACGCAGTATTTT
>TRBJ2-5|.|TRBV28|few
CASSLWGQNQETQYF
TGTGCCAGCAGTTTATGGGGACAAAACCAAGAGACCCAGTACTTC
>TRBJ2-3|TRBD2|TRBV7-9|few
CASSLGLAGVGDTQYF
TGTGCCAGCAGCTTGGGACTAGCGGGGGTTGGAGATACGCAGTATTTT
>TRBJ1-1|.|TRBV9|.
CASSVDGHNTEAFF
TGTGCCAGCAGCGTAGACGGACACAACACTGAAGCTTTCTTT
>TRBJ1-5|.|TRBV19|once
CASSIRGSEPQHF
TGTGCCAGTAGTATTAGGGGATCGGAGCCCCAGCATTTT
>TRBJ1-4|.|TRBV29-1|once
CSVEGHGDEKLFF
TGCAGCGTTGAGGGACACGGTGATGAAAAACTGTTTTTT
>TRBJ2-2|TRBD2|TRBV7-3|.
CASSLRVAGVGGELFF
TGTGCCAGCAGCTTAAGGGTAGCGGGTGTTGGCGGGGAGCTGTTTTTT
>TRBJ2-7|.|TRBV11-3|few
CASSPGQGLAGNEQYF
TGTGCCAGCAGCCCAGGACAGGGGCTAGCGGGAAACGAGCAGTACTTC
>TRBJ1-5|TRBD1|TRBV15|few
CATGQGKNQPQHF
TGTGCCACCGGACAGGGGAAGAATCAGCCCCAGCATTTT